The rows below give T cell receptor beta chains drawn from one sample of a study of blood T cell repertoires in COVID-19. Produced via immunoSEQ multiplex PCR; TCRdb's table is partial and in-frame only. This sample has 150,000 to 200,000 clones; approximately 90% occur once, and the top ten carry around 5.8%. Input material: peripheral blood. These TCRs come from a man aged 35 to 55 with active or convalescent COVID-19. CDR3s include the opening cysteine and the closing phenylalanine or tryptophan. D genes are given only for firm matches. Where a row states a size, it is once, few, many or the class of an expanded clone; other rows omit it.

CDR3 DNA: TGTGCCAGCAGCCAAGATCTTTGGGCCCGACCTCTCTTT
CDR3 protein: CASSQDLWARPLF
D gene: .
clone size: .
V gene: TRBV14
J gene: TRBJ1-1
CDR3 length: 13

CDR3 DNA: TGTGCCAGCAGCTCCGACAGGTACAATGAGCAGTTCTTC
CDR3 protein: CASSSDRYNEQFF
D gene: .
clone size: .
V gene: TRBV5-8
J gene: TRBJ2-1
CDR3 length: 13

CDR3 DNA: TGTGCCAGCAGTCGACTCCTCGGGACAGGGGCCTACGAGCAGTACTTC
CDR3 protein: CASSRLLGTGAYEQYF
D gene: TRBD1
clone size: .
V gene: TRBV27
J gene: TRBJ2-7
CDR3 length: 16

CDR3 DNA: TGTGCCACCAGCAGTGGGACAGAGAGGAACTATGGCTACACCTTC
CDR3 protein: CATSSGTERNYGYTF
D gene: TRBD1
clone size: .
V gene: TRBV15
J gene: TRBJ1-2
CDR3 length: 15

CDR3 DNA: TGTGCCATCAGTGAGAATTTCGAGAATTCACCCCTCCACTTT
CDR3 protein: CAISENFENSPLHF
D gene: .
clone size: few
V gene: TRBV10-3
J gene: TRBJ1-6
CDR3 length: 14

CDR3 DNA: TGTGCCAGCAGTGATCGACAAGTTGTGGCAAAACTGTTTTTT
CDR3 protein: CASSDRQVVAKLFF
D gene: .
clone size: once
V gene: TRBV2
J gene: TRBJ1-4
CDR3 length: 14

CDR3 DNA: TGCGCCAGCACCCCCTTTAGCGGGACTGGATCTGGGGCCAACGTCCTGACTTTC
CDR3 protein: CASTPFSGTGSGANVLTF
D gene: TRBD2
clone size: .
V gene: TRBV5-1
J gene: TRBJ2-6
CDR3 length: 18

CDR3 DNA: TGTGCCAGCAGCCAGGAAACAGGATTCGATACGCAGTATTTT
CDR3 protein: CASSQETGFDTQYF
D gene: .
clone size: .
V gene: TRBV3-1/TRBV3-2
J gene: TRBJ2-3
CDR3 length: 14

CDR3 DNA: TGTGCCAGCAGTGAATCAGACAGTAACTATGGCTACACCTTC
CDR3 protein: CASSESDSNYGYTF
D gene: .
clone size: .
V gene: TRBV6-1
J gene: TRBJ1-2
CDR3 length: 14

CDR3 DNA: TGTGCCAGCAGTTTACCCTCCGGTGAGACCCAGTACTTC
CDR3 protein: CASSLPSGETQYF
D gene: .
clone size: .
V gene: TRBV12-3/TRBV12-4
J gene: TRBJ2-5
CDR3 length: 13

CDR3 DNA: TGTGCCAGTAGTGGAATGCGGGGGGCAGGAGAGACCCAGTACTTC
CDR3 protein: CASSGMRGAGETQYF
D gene: TRBD2
clone size: .
V gene: TRBV19
J gene: TRBJ2-5
CDR3 length: 15

CDR3 DNA: TGTGCCAGCAGCGGTCGCGTCGGGGTAGGGTCATCCTACGAGCAGTACTTC
CDR3 protein: CASSGRVGVGSSYEQYF
D gene: .
clone size: .
V gene: TRBV11-2
J gene: TRBJ2-7
CDR3 length: 17

CDR3 DNA: TGTGCCAGTAGTTGGGGACAGCGCACAGATACGCAGTATTTT
CDR3 protein: CASSWGQRTDTQYF
D gene: TRBD1
clone size: few
V gene: TRBV19
J gene: TRBJ2-3
CDR3 length: 14

CDR3 DNA: TGTGCCAGCAGTTTGATGGACGGGAAGAACACTGAAGCTTTCTTT
CDR3 protein: CASSLMDGKNTEAFF
D gene: .
clone size: .
V gene: TRBV6-2/TRBV6-3
J gene: TRBJ1-1
CDR3 length: 15

CDR3 DNA: TGTGCCAGCAGCTCATTAGCGGGTACCACAGATACGCAGTATTTT
CDR3 protein: CASSSLAGTTDTQYF
D gene: TRBD2
clone size: .
V gene: TRBV5-5
J gene: TRBJ2-3
CDR3 length: 15

CDR3 DNA: TGTGCCAGCAGTTTTACCTTAGGGACAGGGGCGGTTGAAGCTTTCTTT
CDR3 protein: CASSFTLGTGAVEAFF
D gene: TRBD1
clone size: medium-sized
V gene: TRBV27
J gene: TRBJ1-1
CDR3 length: 16

CDR3 DNA: TGCGCCAGCAGCTTAGACAATACGGCTGGAAACACCATATATTTT
CDR3 protein: CASSLDNTAGNTIYF
D gene: .
clone size: .
V gene: TRBV5-1
J gene: TRBJ1-3
CDR3 length: 15

CDR3 DNA: TGCGCCAGCAGCCGCGAGCCCGTGGAGACCCAGTACTTC
CDR3 protein: CASSREPVETQYF
D gene: .
clone size: .
V gene: TRBV5-1
J gene: TRBJ2-5
CDR3 length: 13

CDR3 DNA: TGTGCCAGCTCATCCCGTAGACAGGACAGTATTAGCAATCAGCCCCAGCATTTT
CDR3 protein: CASSSRRQDSISNQPQHF
D gene: .
clone size: .
V gene: TRBV18
J gene: TRBJ1-5
CDR3 length: 18

CDR3 DNA: TGTGCCAGCCATTCGACAGGGCGTTTCACCTTC
CDR3 protein: CASHSTGRFTF
D gene: TRBD1
clone size: .
V gene: TRBV27
J gene: TRBJ1-2
CDR3 length: 11

CDR3 DNA: TGTGCCAGCAGCCAAGCGGGACAGAATAGATATGGCTACACCTTC
CDR3 protein: CASSQAGQNRYGYTF
D gene: TRBD1
clone size: .
V gene: TRBV14
J gene: TRBJ1-2
CDR3 length: 15

CDR3 DNA: TGTGCCAGCAGCTCACCGGGACAGCCGACCGAGCAGTACTTC
CDR3 protein: CASSSPGQPTEQYF
D gene: TRBD1
clone size: .
V gene: TRBV5-4
J gene: TRBJ2-7
CDR3 length: 14

CDR3 DNA: TGTGCCAGCAGCCCCGGGACAGACCAAGAGACCCAGTACTTC
CDR3 protein: CASSPGTDQETQYF
D gene: TRBD1
clone size: .
V gene: TRBV5-4
J gene: TRBJ2-5
CDR3 length: 14

CDR3 DNA: TGTGCCACCAGCAGACAGACAGGGGGCTCTCAATATGGCTACACCTTC
CDR3 protein: CATSRQTGGSQYGYTF
D gene: TRBD1
clone size: .
V gene: TRBV15
J gene: TRBJ1-2
CDR3 length: 16

CDR3 DNA: TGTGCCAGCAGCGAAATTCGCCAGGTCGACGAGCAGTACTTC
CDR3 protein: CASSEIRQVDEQYF
D gene: .
clone size: .
V gene: TRBV14
J gene: TRBJ2-7
CDR3 length: 14

CDR3 DNA: TGTGCCATCAGTGGGGGGGACAGCGAAGAGACCCAGTACTTC
CDR3 protein: CAISGGDSEETQYF
D gene: .
clone size: .
V gene: TRBV10-3
J gene: TRBJ2-5
CDR3 length: 14

CDR3 DNA: TGTGCCAGCAGCTTGGGGAGGGCGAACACTGAAGCTTTCTTT
CDR3 protein: CASSLGRANTEAFF
D gene: .
clone size: .
V gene: TRBV5-4
J gene: TRBJ1-1
CDR3 length: 14

CDR3 DNA: TGTGCCAGTAGTCACGGAGAAAGGGGTAAAGGTGTCAATCAGCCCCAGCATTTT
CDR3 protein: CASSHGERGKGVNQPQHF
D gene: .
clone size: .
V gene: TRBV19
J gene: TRBJ1-5
CDR3 length: 18

CDR3 DNA: TGTGCCAGCACAACAGGGGACTATGGCTACACCTTC
CDR3 protein: CASTTGDYGYTF
D gene: TRBD1
clone size: few
V gene: TRBV6-6
J gene: TRBJ1-2
CDR3 length: 12

CDR3 DNA: TGTGCCAGCCGAGGGCGGTCCCCCGGCGAGCAGTACTTC
CDR3 protein: CASRGRSPGEQYF
D gene: .
clone size: .
V gene: TRBV11-2
J gene: TRBJ2-7
CDR3 length: 13

CDR3 DNA: TGCGCCAGCAGCCAGGGGTTGGGGAACACTGAAGCTTTCTTT
CDR3 protein: CASSQGLGNTEAFF
D gene: .
clone size: .
V gene: TRBV5-1
J gene: TRBJ1-1
CDR3 length: 14

CDR3 DNA: TGTGCCAGCAGTTTGCGGGCCACTGAAGCTTTCTTT
CDR3 protein: CASSLRATEAFF
D gene: .
clone size: once
V gene: TRBV27
J gene: TRBJ1-1
CDR3 length: 12

CDR3 DNA: TGTGCCAGCAGCCGCGGGCCGAGCAATGAGCAGTTCTTC
CDR3 protein: CASSRGPSNEQFF
D gene: .
clone size: .
V gene: TRBV7-9
J gene: TRBJ2-1
CDR3 length: 13

CDR3 DNA: TGTGCCAGCAGCCCGGACAGGGGGCAACCGGGGACCCAGTACTTC
CDR3 protein: CASSPDRGQPGTQYF
D gene: TRBD1
clone size: .
V gene: TRBV6-5
J gene: TRBJ2-5
CDR3 length: 15

CDR3 DNA: TGTGCCAGTAGTACGGGGACCTATAATTCACCCCTCCACTTT
CDR3 protein: CASSTGTYNSPLHF
D gene: .
clone size: .
V gene: TRBV19
J gene: TRBJ1-6
CDR3 length: 14

CDR3 DNA: TGTGCCAGCAGCCAAAGGGGACATCCGCTGGACGGCTACACCTTC
CDR3 protein: CASSQRGHPLDGYTF
D gene: .
clone size: .
V gene: TRBV11-2
J gene: TRBJ1-2
CDR3 length: 15

CDR3 DNA: TGTGCCAGCAGCCAAGACCCGGGACAGGGATGGGAAAAACTGTTTTTT
CDR3 protein: CASSQDPGQGWEKLFF
D gene: TRBD1
clone size: .
V gene: TRBV14
J gene: TRBJ1-4
CDR3 length: 16

CDR3 DNA: TGTGCCAGCAGCTTACAAAGAGCTACTTACGAGCAGTACTTC
CDR3 protein: CASSLQRATYEQYF
D gene: .
clone size: .
V gene: TRBV11-2
J gene: TRBJ2-7
CDR3 length: 14

CDR3 DNA: TGTGCCAGCAGTTTAATTGGGGACAGGGGGCCCTACGAGCAGTACTTC
CDR3 protein: CASSLIGDRGPYEQYF
D gene: TRBD1
clone size: once
V gene: TRBV27
J gene: TRBJ2-7
CDR3 length: 16

CDR3 DNA: TGTGCCAGCAGCAAAATTCAGTATTCTGGGGCCAACGTCCTGACTTTC
CDR3 protein: CASSKIQYSGANVLTF
D gene: .
clone size: .
V gene: TRBV3-1/TRBV3-2
J gene: TRBJ2-6
CDR3 length: 16

CDR3 DNA: TGTGCCAGCAGCTTGCAAGAGGATAGCACAGATACGCAGTATTTT
CDR3 protein: CASSLQEDSTDTQYF
D gene: .
clone size: .
V gene: TRBV5-5
J gene: TRBJ2-3
CDR3 length: 15

CDR3 DNA: TGTGCCAGCAGTTACGTCACCAGGGGGCACCCGGGTTGGACCCAGTACTTC
CDR3 protein: CASSYVTRGHPGWTQYF
D gene: TRBD1
clone size: .
V gene: TRBV6-7
J gene: TRBJ2-5
CDR3 length: 17